This TCR beta chain was identified in a study of blood T cell repertoires in COVID-19. About the study: COVID-19 samples collected from the United States, Italy and Spain covered acute and convalescent phases. Sources were T cells, B-cell-depleted T cells, or PBMCs; the material itself was cDNA or gDNA.

CDR3 length: 15 residues. The trim removed 2 bases at V and 3 bases at J, leaving 6 bases unmatched. Germline V lookup: CDR1 MNHNY, CDR2 SVGAGI (reference sequence). Cohorts were determined from participant-reported clinical history. Original processing methods: Quantification of nucleated cells was approximated via reference gene primer amplification. Method: immunoSEQ multiplex PCR; TCRdb's copy keeps in-frame clones and lacks some. The V and J calls and the clone size are those of that table, but D and trimming were determined from the DNA. The sample comprises under 250,000 clones, around four fifths of which are singletons, and 4.8% rests with the top ten.

Sequencing was performed on PBMCs or T cells enriched from blood (not recorded which). The clonotype originates from a woman aged 45-65 years who had been exposed to COVID-19. J is TRBJ2-5 and V is TRBV6-6; 7 positions agree with TRBD1. The DNA for the CDR3 is TGTGCCAGCAGTTACCCATACAGGGGAAAAGAGACCCAGTACTTC. It specifies CASSYPYRGKETQYF.